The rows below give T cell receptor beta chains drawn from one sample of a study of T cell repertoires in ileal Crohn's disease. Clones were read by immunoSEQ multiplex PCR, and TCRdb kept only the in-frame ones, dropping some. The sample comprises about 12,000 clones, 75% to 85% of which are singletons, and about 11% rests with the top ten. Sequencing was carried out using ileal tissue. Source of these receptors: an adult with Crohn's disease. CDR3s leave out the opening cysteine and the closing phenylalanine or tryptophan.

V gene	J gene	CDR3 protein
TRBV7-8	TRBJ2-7	ASSLRDRDEQY
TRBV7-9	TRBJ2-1	ASRELAGGSQF
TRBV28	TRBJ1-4	ASSNGQTTNEKLF
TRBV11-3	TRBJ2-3	ASSLPLEAGVVDTQY
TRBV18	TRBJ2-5	ASSPAPGQRPQY
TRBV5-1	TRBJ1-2	ASSPGQGAIYGYT
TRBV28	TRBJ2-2	ASRIRENTGELF
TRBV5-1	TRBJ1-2	ASYDTGNYGYT
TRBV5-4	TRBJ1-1	ASLQGGGGNTEAF
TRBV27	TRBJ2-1	ASSHLKALEAGGGEQF
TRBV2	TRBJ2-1	ASSQTLYNEQF
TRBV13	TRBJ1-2	ASSSVTGEGGYT
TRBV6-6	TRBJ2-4	ASSRDRRAKNIQY
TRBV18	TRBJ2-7	ASSPPPGYEQY
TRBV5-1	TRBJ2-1	ASSLTGLAGGPWQF
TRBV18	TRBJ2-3	ASSLGTGGDTQY
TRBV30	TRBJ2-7	AWSVQGKSSYEQY
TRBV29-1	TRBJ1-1	SVPGTGGYTEAF
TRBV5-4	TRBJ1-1	ASSLGSTENTEAF
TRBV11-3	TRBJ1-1	ASSGPGNTEAF
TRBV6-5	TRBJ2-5	ASSHRQGRRETQY
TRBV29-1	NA	SVVADSYEQY
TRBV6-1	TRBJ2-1	ASMERGTYNEQF
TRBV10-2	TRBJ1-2	ASSESFSGNYGYT
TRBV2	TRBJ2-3	ASRGGQGADTQY
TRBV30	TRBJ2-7	AWSYRTTLGSYEQY
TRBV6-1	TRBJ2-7	ASRTMAGVEEQY
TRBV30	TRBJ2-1	AWSRGYNEQF
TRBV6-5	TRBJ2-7	ASRGLAYEQY
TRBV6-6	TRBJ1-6	ASKRDRYYNSPLH
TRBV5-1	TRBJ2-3	ASSLELAGPSTDTQY